The sequence of this T cell receptor beta chain was determined in a study of shared clonotypes between healthy human individuals. Overall study context: Donors were a couple of women and a few men aged 18 to 49. Study-level findings and limits: Naive CD4 clonotype sharing across several donors was approximately 5.2%. Sampling covered blood only; tissue repertoires likely differ.

Sequenced by immunoSEQ multiplex PCR; TCRdb stores in-frame clones only, minus some. The sample carries roughly 2.5 million clones, more than 80% recorded once. This clone was seen just once. Its antigen remains unknown. The source is a man aged 18 to 29 in good health. Specimen: naive CD4+ T cells sorted from blood. Subset denoted: CD45RA+ positively selected.

The CDR3 protein is CASSGNTDTQYF. CDR3 in DNA: TGCGCCAGCAGCGGAAACACAGATACGCAGTATTTT. This chain links TRBV5-1 with TRBJ2-3; the D is unclear. This CDR3 has 12 residues. Germline V gene sequence: CDR1 SGHRS, CDR2 YFSETQ. Trimming removed 4 bases from V and 2 bases from J, with 5 bases in between.